One sample yielded the 13 T cell receptor beta chains listed below, sequenced in a study of OX40 agonist ivuxolimab in advanced cancers. The repertoire was sequenced with immunoSEQ multiplex PCR; TCRdb's copy has only in-frame clones and lacks some. The sample carries around 48,000 clones, approximately 84% recorded once. Sequenced here: CD4+ or CD8+ T cells sorted from blood, sampled in a trial of the OX40 agonist ivuxolimab. The receptors shown here come from an adult with an advanced solid tumor such as melanoma, head and neck, liver or kidney cancer.

The gene calls are TRBV4-1 and TRBJ1-2, with D possibly being TRBD1 (6 bases). Germline CDR1 is MGHRA and CDR2 is YSYEKL. Trimming stripped 1 base from V and 3 bases from J, with 12 bases between. The CDR3 consists of 15 residues. CDR3 loop: CASSQVIQGDYGYTF. DNA for the CDR3: TGCGCCAGCAGCCAAGTGATACAGGGAGACTATGGCTACACCTTC.

The chain joins TRBV7-2 to TRBJ2-5, with 10 bases lining up with TRBD1. CDR1 is SGHTA, CDR2 FQGNSA, per germline. Trimming removed 2 bases from V and 5 bases from J; junction bases left unmatched: 8. The CDR3 covers 16 residues. CDR3 loop: CASSLRRQGAGETQYF. DNA for the CDR3: TGTGCCAGCAGCTTACGGAGACAGGGGGCAGGGGAGACCCAGTACTTC.

The rearrangement uses TRBV5-1 and TRBJ2-5; TRBD2 might be the D (6 bases). Germline loops: CDR1 SGHRS, CDR2 YFSETQ. Trimming took off 1 base at V and 3 bases at J, with 7 bases between the two ends. The CDR3 totals 13 residues. CDR3 nucleotide sequence: TGCGCCAGCAGCTTGACGGGGGAAGAGACCCAGTACTTC. This sequence encodes CASSLTGEETQYF.

The chain joins TRBV2 to TRBJ2-3; 9 bases are shared with TRBD2. With 6 bases clipped from V and 8 bases from J, the junction kept 9 bases outside the gene matches. The CDR3 length is 14 residues. Germline CDR1 reads SNHLY; CDR2 reads FYNNEI. CDR3: CASSPRLAESTQYF. CDR3 bases: TGTGCCAGCAGCCCCAGACTAGCGGAGAGTACGCAGTATTTT.

This sequence joins TRBV4-2 and TRBJ2-1; D gene unclear. The V end was cut by 0 bases, the J end by 4 bases, with 10 bases between. Germline values: CDR1 LGHNA, CDR2 YNFKEQ. This CDR3 is built from 15 residues. CDR3 amino acids: CASSQDRLTYNEQFF. CDR3 in DNA: TGTGCCAGCAGCCAAGATAGGCTCACATACAATGAGCAGTTCTTC.

This clone was detected once. The V and J genes are TRBV7-8 and TRBJ2-5; D is uncertain. Germline CDR1 is SGHVS and CDR2 is FQNEAQ. Trimming stripped 4 bases from V and 5 bases from J, with 14 bases between. The CDR3 has 14 amino acids. The CDR3 protein is CASSYRLRSETQYF. CDR3 DNA: TGTGCCAGCAGCTACCGACTCCGCTCGGAGACCCAGTACTTC.

Only a few counts were recorded for this clone. The rearrangement links TRBV28 to TRBJ1-1; possibly TRBD1 for D (5 bases). CDR3 length: 16 residues. Germline V gene lookup returns CDR1 MDHEN and CDR2 SYDVKM. V lost 11 bases and J lost 0, with 22 bases in between. The CDR3 is CAATKGRVGMNTEAFF. DNA of the CDR3: TGTGCCGCCACGAAGGGGCGTGTGGGGATGAACACTGAAGCTTTCTTT.

This clone was recorded a few times. The J gene is TRBJ2-7, the V gene TRBV4-3; 8 bases are shared with TRBD1. Germline assignment: CDR1 LGHNA and CDR2 YSLEER. CDR3 length: 15 amino acids. Losses at the gene ends were 1 base for V and 6 bases for J; bases not matched to a gene: 8. The CDR3 region has the DNA TGCGCCAGCAGCCAAGCATGGACAGGGTATGCCGAGCAGTACTTC. Its translation is CASSQAWTGYAEQYF.

This clone was detected only once. The genes are TRBV19 and TRBJ1-5, with D unclear. In germline, CDR1 is LNHDA, CDR2 SQIVND (reference sequence). Trimming took off 5 bases at V and 2 bases at J, with 13 bases between the two ends. This CDR3 has 15 residues. CDR3 DNA sequence: TGTGCCAGTAGTCCCGGCGGGTTTGGCAATCAGCCCCAGCATTTT. Protein sequence: CASSPGGFGNQPQHF.

The chain recombines TRBV4-1 with TRBJ2-1; 7 bases are shared with TRBD2. With V trimmed by 2 bases and J by 7 bases, 11 bases remained unmatched. This CDR3 contains 16 residues. Germline values: CDR1 MGHRA, CDR2 YSYEKL. CDR3 protein: CASSQRRTRNGNEQFF. CDR3 DNA: TGCGCCAGCAGCCAAAGGAGGACTAGGAATGGGAATGAGCAGTTCTTC.

The chain uses TRBV27 and TRBJ2-3; D may match TRBD1 or TRBD2 (5 bases each). In germline, CDR1 is MNHEY, CDR2 SMNVEV (reference sequence). V shed 6 bases and J shed 2 bases, with 9 bases lying between them. CDR3 size: 13 residues. CDR3 nucleotides: TGTGCCAGCAGGGGGACGGCCACAGATACGCAGTATTTT. It translates to CASRGTATDTQYF.

The chain carries TRBV5-8 and TRBJ2-6; tentative D call: TRBD1 (6 bases). V was pared by 5 bases and J by 0 bases, with 12 bases between. The CDR3 totals 16 residues. CDR1 and CDR2 (germline): SGHTS, YDEGEE. In DNA form, the CDR3 reads TGTGCCAGCAGACCGGACAGACTCTCTGGGGCCAACGTCCTGACTTTC. Amino acids: CASRPDRLSGANVLTF.

The chain recombines TRBV19 with TRBJ1-2; no reliable D call. The ends were cut back, 0 bases at V and 1 base at J, with 27 bases in the middle. Germline lookup yields CDR1 LNHDA and CDR2 SQIVND (reference sequence). This CDR3 is 21 amino acids long. CDR3: CASSIDPVKAFPWRGNYGYTF. As DNA, the CDR3 is TGTGCCAGTAGTATAGATCCGGTCAAGGCGTTCCCTTGGCGAGGTAACTATGGCTACACCTTC.